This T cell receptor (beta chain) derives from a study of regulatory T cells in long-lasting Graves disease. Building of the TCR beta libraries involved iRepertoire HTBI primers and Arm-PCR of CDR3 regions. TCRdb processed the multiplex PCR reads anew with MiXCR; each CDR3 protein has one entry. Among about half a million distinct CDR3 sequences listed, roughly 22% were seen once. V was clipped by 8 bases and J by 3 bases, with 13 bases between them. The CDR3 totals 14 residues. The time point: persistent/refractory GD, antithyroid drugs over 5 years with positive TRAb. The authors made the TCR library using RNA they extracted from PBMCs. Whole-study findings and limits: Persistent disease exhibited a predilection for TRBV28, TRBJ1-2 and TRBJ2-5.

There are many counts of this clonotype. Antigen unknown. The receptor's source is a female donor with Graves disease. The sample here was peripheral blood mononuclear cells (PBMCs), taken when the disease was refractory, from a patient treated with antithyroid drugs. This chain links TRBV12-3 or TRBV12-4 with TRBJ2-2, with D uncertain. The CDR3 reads CASALRFYTGELFF. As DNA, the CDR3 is TGTGCCAGCGCGTTGCGGTTTTACACCGGGGAGCTGTTTTTT.